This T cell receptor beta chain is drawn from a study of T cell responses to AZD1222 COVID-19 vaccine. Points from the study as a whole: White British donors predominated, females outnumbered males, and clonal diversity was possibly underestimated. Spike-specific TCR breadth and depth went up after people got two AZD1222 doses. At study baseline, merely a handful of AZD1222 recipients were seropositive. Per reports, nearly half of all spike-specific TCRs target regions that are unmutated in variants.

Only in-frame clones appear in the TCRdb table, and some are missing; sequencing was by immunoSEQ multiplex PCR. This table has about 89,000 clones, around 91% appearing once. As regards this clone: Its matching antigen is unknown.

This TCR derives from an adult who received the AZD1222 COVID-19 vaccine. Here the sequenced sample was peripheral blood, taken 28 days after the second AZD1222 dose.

CDR3 residues: CASSLMSNTEAFF. The CDR3, as DNA: TGTGCCAGCAGCCTCATGTCAAACACTGAAGCTTTCTTT. V usage is TRBV14 and J usage is TRBJ1-1; D remains unclear. The germline V gene has CDR1 SGHDN and CDR2 FVKESK. V lost 4 bases and J lost 2, with 8 bases in between. The CDR3 is 13 amino acids.